A selection of T cell receptor beta chains follows, all from one sample in a study of CD4 T cells in relation to SARS-CoV-2 and coronaviruses. These receptors are not linked to any known antigen. Profiling relied on immunoSEQ multiplex PCR, and the TCRdb table lists in-frame clones only, not all of them. The sample has about 23,000 clones; around three quarters are singletons. The specimen was CD4+ T cells from PBMCs, cultured in vitro. These receptor sequences come from a human donor in good health. The CDR3 runs from the conserved cysteine through the conserved F or W. D genes are given only for firm matches. Expanded clones are given a class, and other clones once, few, many or no size at all.

v_call,d_call,j_call,clone_size,cdr3_nt,cdr3_aa
TRBV27,TRBD1,TRBJ2-2,.,TGTGCCAGCAGTCACGGACAGGGGGCTACCGGGGAGCTGTTTTTT,CASSHGQGATGELFF
TRBV9,.,TRBJ2-1,.,TGTGCCAGCAGCGTAGCTCGGGTAGGTGAGCAGTTCTTC,CASSVARVGEQFF
TRBV6-6,.,TRBJ2-3,.,TGTGCCAGCAGTTACTTCACAGATACGCAGTATTTT,CASSYFTDTQYF
TRBV3-1/TRBV3-2,.,TRBJ1-2,.,TGTGCCAGCAGCCAAGGGTCAGGACGCTATGGCTACACCTTC,CASSQGSGRYGYTF
TRBV30,TRBD1,TRBJ1-5,once,TGTGCCTGGAGTCGACAGGGATTAAGCAATCAGCCCCAGCATTTT,CAWSRQGLSNQPQHF
TRBV5-1,TRBD1,TRBJ1-4,.,TGCGCCAGCAGCCAAGGGACAGGTGAAAAACTGTTTTTT,CASSQGTGEKLFF
TRBV18,TRBD1,TRBJ2-7,.,TGTGCCAGCTCACCCGGGACAGATCGATACGAGCAGTACTTC,CASSPGTDRYEQYF
TRBV13,.,TRBJ2-5,.,TGTGCCAGCAGCTCGCGCGGTGAAGAGACCCAGTACTTC,CASSSRGEETQYF
TRBV10-3,TRBD1,TRBJ2-5,.,TGTGCCATCAGTGAGTCGGTGTACCGGGACAGGGGAAGGGAGACCCAGTACTTC,CAISESVYRDRGRETQYF
TRBV4-1,TRBD2,TRBJ2-7,few,TGCGCCAGCAGCATTCAGGGACTAGCGGGAGGTATCTACGAGCAGTACTTC,CASSIQGLAGGIYEQYF
TRBV25-1,TRBD1,TRBJ2-2,medium-sized,TGTGCCAGCAGTGGGGCCGGGACAGGAACCGGGGAGCTGTTTTTT,CASSGAGTGTGELFF
TRBV14,.,TRBJ2-7,.,TGTGCCAGCAGCCAAAGTCTGGTGTCCGAGCAGTACTTC,CASSQSLVSEQYF
TRBV7-3,.,TRBJ2-3,.,TGTGCCAGCAGCCTTAATTCGCGGGCAGTCACAGATACGCAGTATTTT,CASSLNSRAVTDTQYF
TRBV5-5,TRBD2,TRBJ2-3,.,TGTGCCAGCAGCTTGGGATTAGCGGGAAAAAGCACAGATACGCAGTATTTT,CASSLGLAGKSTDTQYF
TRBV14,.,TRBJ2-7,.,TGTGCCAGCAGCCTATCGTGGCGAGGACTGTACTTC,CASSLSWRGLYF
TRBV19,.,TRBJ1-3,.,TGTGCCAGTAGTATGACAGGCGTCTCTGGAAACACCATATATTTT,CASSMTGVSGNTIYF
TRBV7-8,.,TRBJ2-2,.,TGTGCCAGCAGCTTGAATATCGGGGAGCTGTTTTTT,CASSLNIGELFF
TRBV11-2,.,TRBJ2-7,once,TGTGCCAGCAGCTTGGGAGTTCTCTCCTACGAGCAGTACTTC,CASSLGVLSYEQYF
TRBV5-1,TRBD2,TRBJ2-7,.,TGCGCCAGCAGCTTGGAGGCTAGCGGGAGGGAGAGGGAGCAGTACTTC,CASSLEASGREREQYF
TRBV7-3,TRBD1,TRBJ1-1,few,TGTGCCAGCAGCCCAGGGCGCGCAGGGGGGAACACTGAAGCTTTCTTT,CASSPGRAGGNTEAFF
TRBV12-3/TRBV12-4,.,TRBJ2-1,.,TGTGCCAGCAGGGGCGTCCGGAGTGAGCAGTTCTTC,CASRGVRSEQFF
TRBV15,.,TRBJ1-2,.,TGTGCCACCAGCAGAGATATTCTAATCTATGGCTACACCTTC,CATSRDILIYGYTF
TRBV7-9,TRBD2,TRBJ2-3,.,TGTGCCAGCAGCTTAAGGGGGAGACTAGCGGGAGTTTCAGATACGCAGTATTTT,CASSLRGRLAGVSDTQYF
TRBV11-2,.,TRBJ2-6,.,TGTGCCAGCACTTACGGGTTCTCTGGGGCCAACGTCCTGACTTTC,CASTYGFSGANVLTF
TRBV5-5,.,TRBJ2-7,.,TGTGCCAGCAGCTTGACGGACATGGAGCAGTACTTC,CASSLTDMEQYF